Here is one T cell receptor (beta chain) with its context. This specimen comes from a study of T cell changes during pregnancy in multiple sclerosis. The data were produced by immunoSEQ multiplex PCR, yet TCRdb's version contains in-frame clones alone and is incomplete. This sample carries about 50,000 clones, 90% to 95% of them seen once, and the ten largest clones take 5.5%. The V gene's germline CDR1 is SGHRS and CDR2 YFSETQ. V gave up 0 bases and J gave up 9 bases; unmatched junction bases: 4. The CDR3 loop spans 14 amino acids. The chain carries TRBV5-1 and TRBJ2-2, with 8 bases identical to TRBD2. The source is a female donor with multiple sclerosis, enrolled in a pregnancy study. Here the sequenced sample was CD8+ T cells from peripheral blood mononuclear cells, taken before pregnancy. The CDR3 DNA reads TGCGCCAGCAGCTTGGGCGGGACTAGTTGGGAGCTGTTTTTT. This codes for CASSLGGTSWELFF.